A selection of T cell receptor beta chains follows, all from one sample in a study of T cell responses to AZD1222 COVID-19 vaccine. TCRdb's copy holds only in-frame clones and misses some; the assay was immunoSEQ multiplex PCR. The sample contains 90,000 to 100,000 clones, approximately 87% of which appear only once. The sample was peripheral blood, taken 28 days after the second AZD1222 dose. The receptors derive from an adult who received the AZD1222 COVID-19 vaccine. The CDR3 runs from the conserved cysteine through the conserved F or W. A D gene is named only where the DNA matches it firmly. Clone size is given for some rows only: seen once, a few or many times, or a class if the clone is expanded.

cdr3_nt cdr3_aa clone_size d_call j_call v_call
TGTGCCAGCAGCCAGAGGGGACAGGGGGGCGGCGAGCAGTACTTC CASSQRGQGGGEQYF . TRBD1 TRBJ2-7 TRBV4-2
TGTGCCAGCAGCTCTGATGATGGGACGGAGAGAAACACCATATATTTT CASSSDDGTERNTIYF . . TRBJ1-3 TRBV7-9
TGTGCCAGCAGCTTAGCGTGGGTCGGGGGGGTTCTCCACAATGAGCAGTTCTTC CASSLAWVGGVLHNEQFF once TRBD2 TRBJ2-1 TRBV7-9
TGTGCCAGCAGCTTATTAGGCATCGAGCAGTACTTC CASSLLGIEQYF . . TRBJ2-7 TRBV7-9
TGTGCCAGCAAAATGGACGGCTCGGAAGCGAACACCGGGGAGCTGTTTTTT CASKMDGSEANTGELFF many . TRBJ2-2 TRBV28
TGTGCCAGCAGCCCCGGGAGATTCAATCAGCCCCAGCATTTT CASSPGRFNQPQHF . . TRBJ1-5 TRBV6-5
. CASSVGAGISPLEQCF . . TRBJ2-7 TRBV9
TGTGCCACCGCCCCCAGACAGATTGAAGCTTTCTTT CATAPRQIEAFF . . TRBJ1-1 TRBV12-3/TRBV12-4
TGTGCCAGCAGTTACGCAGATCAGCCCCAGCATTTT CASSYADQPQHF . . TRBJ1-5 TRBV6-6
TGTGCCAGCAGCCGGCCGGGACTGCCAAACTTCTTC CASSRPGLPNFF . . TRBJ2-1 TRBV3-1/TRBV3-2
TGCGCCAGCAGCTTGCTAGGAGGTGAAGCTTTCTTT CASSLLGGEAFF . . TRBJ1-1 TRBV5-1
TGTGCCAGTAGAGTCCGGACAGGGGCAAACACCGGGGAGCTGTTTTTT CASRVRTGANTGELFF . TRBD1 TRBJ2-2 TRBV19
TGCGCCAGCAGCTTGGAAGCAGGGTTGGATGGCTACACCTTC CASSLEAGLDGYTF once . TRBJ1-2 TRBV5-1
TGTGCCACCAGCAGGGATACGGGGGGGCGGACTGAAGCTTTCTTT CATSRDTGGRTEAFF . . TRBJ1-1 TRBV15
TGTGCCAGCAGTTTTCAGAACGGGAACACTGAAGCTTTCTTT CASSFQNGNTEAFF . . TRBJ1-1 TRBV27
TGTGCCAGCAGCTTAGCGAGGGAGCGGGTGCAGTTCTTC CASSLARERVQFF . . TRBJ2-1 TRBV7-2
TGTGCCAGCAGCCCTTGGACTGGTAGCGGCTCCCAAGAGACCCAGTACTTC CASSPWTGSGSQETQYF . . TRBJ2-5 TRBV3-1/TRBV3-2
TGTGCCTGGAGTGGGACAGGGTTTGTAGCTTTCTTT CAWSGTGFVAFF . TRBD1 TRBJ1-1 TRBV30
TGCGCCAGCAGCAAAGGGCCTGGAGGAGGAGGGACAGATACGCAGTATTTT CASSKGPGGGGTDTQYF . . TRBJ2-3 TRBV5-1
TGTGCCACCAGCAGCAGGGGGCTGGGCTCAGGATCACCCCTCCACTTT CATSSRGLGSGSPLHF . TRBD1 TRBJ1-6 TRBV15
TGTGCCAGCAGCTTGCCTGACCTATCTGGGGAGCAGTACTTC CASSLPDLSGEQYF . . TRBJ2-7 TRBV5-8
TGTGCCAGCAGCTCATCACCCCAGCCCCAGCATTTT CASSSSPQPQHF . . TRBJ1-5 TRBV7-2
TGTGCCAGCAGTGACGGGAGCACAGATACGCAGTATTTT CASSDGSTDTQYF . . TRBJ2-3 TRBV6-4
TGTGCCAGCAGCTACGGACAGAGCAATCAGCCCCAGCATTTT CASSYGQSNQPQHF . . TRBJ1-5 TRBV5-6
TGTGCCAGCAGCCTAGATGACGGGGAGCTGTTTTTT CASSLDDGELFF . . TRBJ2-2 TRBV5-6
TGTGCCAGCAGCTCCTTTCAGGGTACTTACAATGAGCAGTTCTTC CASSSFQGTYNEQFF . . TRBJ2-1 TRBV5-4
TGTGCTAGTGGTTTGGTAGGGTCAGATACGCAGTATTTT CASGLVGSDTQYF . . TRBJ2-3 TRBV12-5
TGTGCCAGTAGTATAGGAGACAGGGGTACAGATACGCAGTATTTT CASSIGDRGTDTQYF . TRBD1 TRBJ2-3 TRBV19
TGTGCCAGTAGTATTACAGGGAAGGGCTACACCTTC CASSITGKGYTF . . TRBJ1-2 TRBV19
TGTGCCAGCAGTTACACGGATAGCGGGGGGGCGAAGACCCAGTACTTC CASSYTDSGGAKTQYF . TRBD2 TRBJ2-5 TRBV6-2/TRBV6-3
TGCGCCAGCAGCCAAGATGGGGGACCCTATGGCTACACCTTC CASSQDGGPYGYTF . . TRBJ1-2 TRBV4-3
TGTGCCAGCAGCGTAGCGTATATGGGCGGTGAAAAACTGTTTTTT CASSVAYMGGEKLFF . . TRBJ1-4 TRBV9
TGTGCCAGCAGTTTATCGGGGGCACGGCGAATGAAGGGGCCCCAGCATTTT CASSLSGARRMKGPQHF . . TRBJ1-5 TRBV27
TGCGCCAGCAGCCAAGAGGTCTCGGACAGCTACAATGAGCAGTTCTTC CASSQEVSDSYNEQFF . . TRBJ2-1 TRBV4-3
TGCGCCAGCAGCACCGACAGGATACAAGAGACCCAGTACTTC CASSTDRIQETQYF . . TRBJ2-5 TRBV5-1
TGCAGTGCTAGTGGGACTGATTATGGCTACACCTTC CSASGTDYGYTF . . TRBJ1-2 TRBV20-1